The clone carrying this T cell receptor beta chain has a count of ten or more. Its antigen is currently unknown. Trimming pared 11 bases from V and 6 bases from J, leaving 14 bases between. The CDR3 runs 13 residues. Germline values: CDR1 LNHDA, CDR2 SQIVND (reference sequence). For sequencing, patients were chosen who had shown expansion of CD8+CD57+ cells by flow cytometry. The sample belongs to a study of CD8+CD57+ T cells in acquired aplastic anemia. General study results and limits: Patients had twenty-nine CD8+ CDR3 sequences in common with controls (the shared set).

Investigators profiled TCR beta VDJ and CDR3 from genomic DNA template. Using its own MiXCR run on the reads, TCRdb lists one record per CDR3 protein. The table lists around 160,000 distinct CDR3 sequences, around 48% of them singletons. Sample: sorted CD4+, CD8+, or CD8+CD57+ T cells (not recorded which) from PBMCs. The chain has TRBV19 and TRBJ1-6; a possible D gene is TRBD1 (6 bases). The sequence was collected from a human donor with aplastic anemia. The CDR3 DNA follows: TGTGCCTGTGAGGCAGGGGCTAATTCACCCCTCCACTTT. This translates into CACEAGANSPLHF.